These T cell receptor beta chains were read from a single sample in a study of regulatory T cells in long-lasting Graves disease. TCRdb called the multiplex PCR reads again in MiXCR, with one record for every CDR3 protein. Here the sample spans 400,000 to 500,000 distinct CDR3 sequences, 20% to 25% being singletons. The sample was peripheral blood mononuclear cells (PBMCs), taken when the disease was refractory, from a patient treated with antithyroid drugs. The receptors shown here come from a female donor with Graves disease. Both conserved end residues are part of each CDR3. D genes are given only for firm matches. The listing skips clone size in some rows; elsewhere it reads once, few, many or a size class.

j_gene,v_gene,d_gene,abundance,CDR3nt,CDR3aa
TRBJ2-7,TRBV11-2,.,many,TGTGCCAGCAGCTTAGAGCAGGGCGCCGAGCAGTACTTC,CASSLEQGAEQYF
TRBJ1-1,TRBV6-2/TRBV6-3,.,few,TGTGCCAGCAGTGGGCAGGAAGAGACTGAAGCTTTCTTT,CASSGQEETEAFF
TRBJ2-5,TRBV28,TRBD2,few,TGTGCCAGCAGTTTAGGTGCCACTAGCGGGAGGGCCGGATCCCGCCCTACCCAGTACTTC,CASSLGATSGRAGSRPTQYF
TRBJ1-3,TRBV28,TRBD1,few,TGTGCCAGCAGTTCTCTAGCGGGACAGGGTGGAAACACCATATATTTT,CASSSLAGQGGNTIYF
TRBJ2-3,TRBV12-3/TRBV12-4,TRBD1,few,TGTGCCAGCAGTTGGACAGGGGAGGATACGCAGTATTTT,CASSWTGEDTQYF
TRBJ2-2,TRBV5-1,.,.,.,CASSSSGQGGTGELFF
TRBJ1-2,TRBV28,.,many,TGTGCCAGCAACCAGTGGAACTATGGCTACACCTTC,CASNQWNYGYTF
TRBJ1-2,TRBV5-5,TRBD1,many,TGTGCCAGCAGTTGGGACAGGGGGCTTGGCTACACCTTC,CASSWDRGLGYTF
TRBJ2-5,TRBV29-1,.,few,TGCAGCGTGCGGGGTGTTCAAGAGACCCAGTACTTC,CSVRGVQETQYF
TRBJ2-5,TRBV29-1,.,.,TGCAGCGTTGAAGTGGACATCCAAGAGACCCAGTACTTC,CSVEVDIQETQYF
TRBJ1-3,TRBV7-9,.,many,TGTGCCAGCAGCTTAGGGGACACCATATATTTT,CASSLGDTIYF
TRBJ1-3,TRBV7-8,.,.,TGTGCCAGCAGCTTCAATCTTAAGCAGGGATCTGGAAACACCATATATTTT,CASSFNLKQGSGNTIYF
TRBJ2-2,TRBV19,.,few,TGTGCCAGTACCTCGGCGTACACCGGGGAGCTGTTTTTT,CASTSAYTGELFF
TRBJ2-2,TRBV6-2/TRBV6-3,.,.,TGTGCCATCAGCCCGAACTCGGCGGGAAAAACCGGGGAGCTGTTTTTT,CAISPNSAGKTGELFF
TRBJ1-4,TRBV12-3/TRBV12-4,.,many,TGTGCCAGCAGGGACTCAGGACAGTATAATGAAAAACTGTTTTTT,CASRDSGQYNEKLFF
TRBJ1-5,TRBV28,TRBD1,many,TGTGCCAGCAGTTGGGACAGCAGTTATAGCAATCAGCCCCAGCATTTT,CASSWDSSYSNQPQHF
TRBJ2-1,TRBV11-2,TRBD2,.,TGTGCCAGCAGCTTAGATCGCTCCTGGGGCGGGGGTTACAATGAGCAGTTCTTC,CASSLDRSWGGGYNEQFF
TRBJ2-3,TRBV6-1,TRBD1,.,TGTGCCAGCAGTAACTGGGACAGGATAAGCACAGATACGCAGTATTTT,CASSNWDRISTDTQYF
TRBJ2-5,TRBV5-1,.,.,TGCGCCAGCAGCGACTCTAAAGAGACCCAGTACTTC,CASSDSKETQYF
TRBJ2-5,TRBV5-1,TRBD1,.,TGCGCCAGCAGCCCAACCGGGACAGGGGGATTGGAGACCCAGTACTTC,CASSPTGTGGLETQYF
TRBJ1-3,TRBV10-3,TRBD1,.,TGTGCCATCAGCGGGACAGGGGTAGAGGCCATATATTTT,CAISGTGVEAIYF
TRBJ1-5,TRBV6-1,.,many,TGTGCCAGCAGTCCAGGGGTGGGGACAAATCAGCCCCAGCATTTT,CASSPGVGTNQPQHF
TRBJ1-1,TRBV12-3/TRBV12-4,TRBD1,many,TGTGCCAGCAGGGGGGACAGGGAAGCTTTCTTT,CASRGDREAFF
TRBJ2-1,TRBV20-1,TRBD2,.,TGCAGTGCGCGAGAAAGTAGCGGGAGGGCCCGAAATGAGCAGTTCTTC,CSARESSGRARNEQFF
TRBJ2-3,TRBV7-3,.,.,TGTGCCAGCAATGGGCCAACAGATACGCAGTATTTT,CASNGPTDTQYF
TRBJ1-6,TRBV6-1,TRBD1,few,TGTGCCAGCAGCCCCTCCGGACAGGGCAGGAGTAATTCACCCCTCCACTTT,CASSPSGQGRSNSPLHF
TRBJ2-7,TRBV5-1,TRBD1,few,TGCGCCAGCAGCTTGCACAGGGGCATCGAGCAGTACTTC,CASSLHRGIEQYF
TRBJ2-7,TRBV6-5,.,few,TGTGCCAGCAGTTACTCGAGTAGGAACAACTACGAGCAGTACTTC,CASSYSSRNNYEQYF